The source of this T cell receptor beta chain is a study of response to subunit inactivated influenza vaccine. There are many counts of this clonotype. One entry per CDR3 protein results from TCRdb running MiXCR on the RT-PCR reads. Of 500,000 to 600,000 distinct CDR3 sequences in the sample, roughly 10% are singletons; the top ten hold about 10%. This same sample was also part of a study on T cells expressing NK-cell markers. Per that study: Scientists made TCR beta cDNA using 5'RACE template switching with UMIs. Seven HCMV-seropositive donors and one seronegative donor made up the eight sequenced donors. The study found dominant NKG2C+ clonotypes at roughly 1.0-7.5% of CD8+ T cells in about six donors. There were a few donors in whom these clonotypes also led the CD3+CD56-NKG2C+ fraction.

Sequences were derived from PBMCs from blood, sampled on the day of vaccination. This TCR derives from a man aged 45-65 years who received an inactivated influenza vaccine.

CDR3 amino acids: CASSFTGARNQPQHF. The DNA for the CDR3 is TGTGCCAGCAGCTTCACAGGGGCGAGGAATCAGCCCCAGCATTTT. The chain couples TRBV5-8 to TRBJ1-5, with 7 bases fitting TRBD1. The germline CDR1 and CDR2 sequences are SGHTS and YDEGEE. V shed 2 bases, J shed 4 bases, and the junction held 6 bases outside the gene matches. The length of the CDR3 is 15 residues.